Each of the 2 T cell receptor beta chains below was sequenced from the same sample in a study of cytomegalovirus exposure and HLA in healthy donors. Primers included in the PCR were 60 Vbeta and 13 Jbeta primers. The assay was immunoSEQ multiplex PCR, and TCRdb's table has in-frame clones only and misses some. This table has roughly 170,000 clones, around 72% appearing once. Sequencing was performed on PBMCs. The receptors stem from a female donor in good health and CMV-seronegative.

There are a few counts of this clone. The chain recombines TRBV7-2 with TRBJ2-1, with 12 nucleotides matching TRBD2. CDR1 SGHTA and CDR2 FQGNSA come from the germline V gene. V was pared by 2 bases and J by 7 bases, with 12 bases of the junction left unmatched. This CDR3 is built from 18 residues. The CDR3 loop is CASSLFSSGRGMGNEQFF. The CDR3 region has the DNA TGTGCCAGCAGCTTATTTTCTAGCGGGAGGGGTATGGGAAATGAGCAGTTCTTC.

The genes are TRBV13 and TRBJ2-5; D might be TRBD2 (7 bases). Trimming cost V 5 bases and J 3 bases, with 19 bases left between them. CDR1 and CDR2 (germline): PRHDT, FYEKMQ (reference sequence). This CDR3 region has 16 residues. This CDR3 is CASSPPRGAPKETQYF. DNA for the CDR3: TGTGCCAGCAGCCCCCCCCGGGGGGCGCCTAAAGAGACCCAGTACTTC.